The T cell receptor (beta chain) under discussion was sequenced for a study of cytomegalovirus exposure and HLA in healthy donors. Germline V gene data show CDR1 as GTSNPN and CDR2 as SVGIG (reference sequence). CDR3 length equals 11 residues. Trimming cost V 2 bases and J 7 bases, with 9 bases left between them. 60 Vbeta and 13 Jbeta primers were used in PCR. Here immunoSEQ multiplex PCR was the method, and the copy in TCRdb shows in-frame clones only, minus some. The sample shows 160,000 or so clones, under 80% of them seen only once. Sequencing was carried out using PBMCs. The sequence was obtained from a young woman in good health and CMV-seronegative. The genes are TRBV30 and TRBJ2-7; the D is unclear. Here the CDR3 DNA reads TGTGCCTGGAGTCCTTTGCGGGAGCAGTACTTC. This encodes CAWSPLREQYF.